This T cell receptor beta chain is from a study of post-analysis software for immune sequencing data. Study conclusions and caveats: Patients carried roughly 5 TRBV segments more frequently than controls did, and TRBV5-6, TRBV5-1 and TRBV20-1 were among them.

Unique-molecular-identifier-tagged TCR beta cDNA libraries were used. It was from about 0.94 to 9.7 million T cells that around 500,000 cDNA molecules came. From the PCR reads, TCRdb called clonotypes with MiXCR, one entry per CDR3 protein. This sample yields more than 500,000 distinct CDR3 sequences, of which roughly 34% are seen a single time; less than 6% belongs to the top ten. This clonotype has a handful of counts. The antigen remains unidentified. V was cut by 1 base and J by 5 bases, with 14 bases left in between. CDR1 is SGHVS and CDR2 is FNYEAQ in the germline V gene. The CDR3 loop spans 15 amino acids.

This clonotype was obtained from a girl aged 2 to 17 with multiple sclerosis. The V and J genes are TRBV7-6 and TRBJ1-1, with D uncertain. Specimen: blood. This chain's CDR3 is CASSLGSGVGTEAFF. Here the CDR3 DNA reads TGTGCCAGCAGCTTAGGCTCCGGGGTTGGGACTGAAGCTTTCTTT.